This TCR beta chain was observed in a study of beta chain features in type 1 diabetes. With V trimmed by 3 bases and J by 6 bases, 14 bases remained unmatched. The CDR3 is 18 amino acids. Germline CDR1 KGHSH, CDR2 LQKENI. The sequenced template was cDNA made from the entire isolated RNA. The assay was immunoSEQ multiplex PCR, and TCRdb's table has in-frame clones only and misses some. Of 300,000 to 350,000 clones listed, around 20% are singletons. The source of this sequence is a woman aged 18-35 years in good health. The sequenced material came from naive CD4+ T cells from blood. The chain couples TRBV18 to TRBJ2-2, with 9 bases identical to TRBD2. The CDR3 region has the DNA TGTGCCAGCTCACCTTTTACAGGACTAGCGTCATTCCCCGGGGAGCTGTTTTTT. Translated: CASSPFTGLASFPGELFF.